The T cell receptor (beta chain) under discussion was sequenced for a study of blood T cells in healthy people across ages. Findings and limits, study-wide: With age, beta diversity per million T cells declined roughly linearly, significantly by around 43. Unsorted PBMCs blocked a conclusive comparison of naive and antigen-experienced cells.

As concerns this clonotype: Its target is not known.

Isolation yielded PBMCs, at least 6 million per sample, in every case. Samples each had at least 5 micrograms of total RNA extracted. Sample-barcoded 5' priming and a J-beta primer mix drove a second PCR of roughly 6 to 12 cycles. Each CDR3 protein is one row after TCRdb ran MiXCR on the 5' RACE reads. Of around 1,500,000 distinct CDR3 sequences detected, about 28% appear once; the ten largest clones hold 7.7%. Germline lookup yields CDR1 MGHRA and CDR2 YSYEKL. This CDR3 region has 16 residues. V lost 1 base, J lost 0 bases, and 12 bases lay in between. V and J are TRBV4-1 and TRBJ1-1; D is possibly TRBD1 (5 bases). This receptor was obtained from a woman in her 30s in good health. What was sequenced was blood. CDR3 protein: CASSQVSAGLNTEAFF. The CDR3 nucleotides are TGCGCCAGCAGCCAAGTCTCGGCAGGGCTGAACACTGAAGCTTTCTTT.